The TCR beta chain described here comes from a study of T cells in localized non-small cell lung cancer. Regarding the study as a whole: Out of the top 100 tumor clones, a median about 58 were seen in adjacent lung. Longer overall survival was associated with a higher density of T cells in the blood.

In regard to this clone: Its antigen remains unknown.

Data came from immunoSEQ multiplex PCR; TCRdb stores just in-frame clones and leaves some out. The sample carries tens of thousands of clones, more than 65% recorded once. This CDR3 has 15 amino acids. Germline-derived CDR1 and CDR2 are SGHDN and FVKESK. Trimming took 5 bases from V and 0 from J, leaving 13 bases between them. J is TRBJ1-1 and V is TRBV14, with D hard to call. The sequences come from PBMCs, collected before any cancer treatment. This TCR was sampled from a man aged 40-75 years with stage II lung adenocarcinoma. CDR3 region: CASSNVRIMNTEAFF. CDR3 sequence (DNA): TGTGCCAGCAGCAATGTGCGGATAATGAACACTGAAGCTTTCTTT.